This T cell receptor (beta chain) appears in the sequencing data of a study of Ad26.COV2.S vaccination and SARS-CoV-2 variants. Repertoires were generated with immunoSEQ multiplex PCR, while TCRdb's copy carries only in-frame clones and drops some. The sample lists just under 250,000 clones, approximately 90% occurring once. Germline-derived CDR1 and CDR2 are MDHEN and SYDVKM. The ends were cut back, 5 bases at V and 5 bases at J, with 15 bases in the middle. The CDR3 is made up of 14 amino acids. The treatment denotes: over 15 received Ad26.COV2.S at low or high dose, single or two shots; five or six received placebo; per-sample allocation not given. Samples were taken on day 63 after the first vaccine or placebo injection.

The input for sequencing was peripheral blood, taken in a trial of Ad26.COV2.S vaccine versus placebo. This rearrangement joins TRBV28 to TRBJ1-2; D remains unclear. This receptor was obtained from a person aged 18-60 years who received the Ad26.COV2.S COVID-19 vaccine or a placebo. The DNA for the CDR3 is TGTGCCAGCAGTGACTCCGGAAAGGTTTATGGCTACACCTTC. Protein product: CASSDSGKVYGYTF.